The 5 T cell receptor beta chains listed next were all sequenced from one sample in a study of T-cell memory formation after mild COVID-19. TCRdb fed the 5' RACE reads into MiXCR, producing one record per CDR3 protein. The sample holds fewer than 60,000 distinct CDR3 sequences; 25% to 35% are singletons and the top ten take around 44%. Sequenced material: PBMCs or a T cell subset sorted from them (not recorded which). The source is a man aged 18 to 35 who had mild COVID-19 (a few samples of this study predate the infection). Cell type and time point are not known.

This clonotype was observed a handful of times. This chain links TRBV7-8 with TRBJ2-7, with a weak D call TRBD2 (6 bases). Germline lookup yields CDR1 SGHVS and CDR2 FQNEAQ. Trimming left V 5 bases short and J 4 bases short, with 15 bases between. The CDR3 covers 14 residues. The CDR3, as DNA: TGTGCCAGCAGCCCGGGGGACGGTCCATACGAGCAGTACGTC. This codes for CASSPGDGPYEQYV.

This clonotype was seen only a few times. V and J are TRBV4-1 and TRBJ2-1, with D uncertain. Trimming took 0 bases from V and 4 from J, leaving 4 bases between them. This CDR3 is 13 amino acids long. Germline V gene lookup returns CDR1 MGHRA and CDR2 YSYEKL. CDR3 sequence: CASSQEGYNEQFF. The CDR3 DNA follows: TGCGCCAGCAGCCAAGAGGGTTACAATGAGCAGTTCTTC.

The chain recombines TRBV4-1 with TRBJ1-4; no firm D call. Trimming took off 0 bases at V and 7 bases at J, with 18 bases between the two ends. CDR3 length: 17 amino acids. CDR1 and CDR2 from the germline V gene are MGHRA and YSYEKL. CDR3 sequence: CASSQDSSGLSLEKLFF. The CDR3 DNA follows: TGCGCCAGCAGCCAAGATTCGTCTGGGTTGTCCCTTGAAAAACTGTTTTTT.

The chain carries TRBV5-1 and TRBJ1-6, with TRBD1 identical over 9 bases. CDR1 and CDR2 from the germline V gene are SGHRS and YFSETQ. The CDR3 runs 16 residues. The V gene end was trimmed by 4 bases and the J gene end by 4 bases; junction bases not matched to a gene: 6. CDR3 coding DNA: TGCGCCAGCAGCCTAAGGACAGGGGCATATAATTCACCCCTCCACTTT. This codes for CASSLRTGAYNSPLHF.

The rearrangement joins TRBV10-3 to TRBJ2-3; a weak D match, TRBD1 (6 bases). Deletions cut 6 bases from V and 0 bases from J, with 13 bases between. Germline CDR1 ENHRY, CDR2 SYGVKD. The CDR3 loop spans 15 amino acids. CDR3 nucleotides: TGTGCCATCAGAGGACAGATCACTAGCACAGATACGCAGTATTTT. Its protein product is CAIRGQITSTDTQYF.